What follows is one T cell receptor (beta chain) and its context. Antigen specificity is unknown. This sample was taken from a study of shared clonotypes between healthy human individuals. Study outcomes and limitations: Donors were few, which limited the genetic and exposure-history diversity represented.

From germline, CDR1 is MNHEY and CDR2 SMNVEV (reference sequence). Trimming at V came to 4 bases and at J to 5 bases, leaving 9 bases not matched to a gene. The CDR3 totals 15 residues. Recent acute infections and vaccinations were absent in the healthy HIV-negative adult donors. Every donor, a Caucasian adult, lived in Nashville, Tennessee. Division of CD4+ cells produced a CD45RA+ naive subset and a CD45RA-negative memory subset. Some clones are missing from TCRdb's copy, which holds only in-frame ones; the method was immunoSEQ multiplex PCR. This table holds about 1.1 million clones, about 84% found once.

The sequencing sample was made of memory CD4+ T cells from PBMCs. Subset defined: CD45RA-negative fraction. The chain uses TRBV27 and TRBJ1-1, with 8 bases identical to TRBD1. The origin of this receptor is a man aged 18 to 30 in good health. Some clones in this sample may be carry-over from other donors' samples. The CDR3 coding sequence is TGTGCCAGCAGTTCCCGCTCAGGGGGCTTGACTGAAGCTTTCTTT. Protein sequence: CASSSRSGGLTEAFF.